The rows below give T cell receptor beta chains drawn from one sample of a study of lymphopenia after photon versus proton radiotherapy. Measured with immunoSEQ multiplex PCR; TCRdb has only the in-frame clones, and not every one. This table holds over 50,000 clones, around 85% found once. Source: peripheral blood, taken from a patient treated with photon-based radiotherapy. Receptors were obtained from a man in his forties with gastric cancer. The CDR3 runs from the conserved cysteine through the conserved F or W. Fields, in order: V gene, CDR3 length, clone size, J gene, D gene, CDR3 protein, CDR3 DNA. A D gene is named only where the DNA matches it firmly. Where a row states a size, it is once, few, many or the class of an expanded clone; other rows omit it.

TRBV4-3,14,.,TRBJ2-5,.,CASSQDVGEETQYF,TGCGCCAGCAGCCAAGATGTAGGGGAAGAGACCCAGTACTTC
TRBV7-8,15,.,TRBJ2-7,.,CASSLEGGPTYEQYF,TGTGCCAGCAGCTTGGAGGGGGGACCTACCTACGAGCAGTACTTC
TRBV5-8,16,.,TRBJ2-6,.,CASSQPRASGANVLTF,TGTGCCAGCAGCCAACCTCGGGCCTCTGGGGCCAACGTCCTGACTTTC
TRBV9,11,.,TRBJ2-7,.,CASSPGDRQYF,TGTGCCAGCAGCCCTGGCGACAGGCAGTACTTC
TRBV6-5,16,.,TRBJ1-3,.,CASSYTTLGSGNTIYF,TGTGCCAGCAGTTACACGACTTTGGGCTCTGGAAACACCATATATTTT
TRBV5-4,14,.,TRBJ1-2,.,CASSALVGNYGYTF,TGTGCCAGCAGCGCACTCGTGGGGAACTATGGCTACACCTTC
TRBV4-3,16,.,TRBJ2-5,.,CASSQEGSGPSETQYF,TGCGCCAGCAGCCAAGAGGGCTCGGGACCCTCAGAGACCCAGTACTTC
TRBV30,13,.,TRBJ2-5,.,CAWSSGNQETQYF,TGTGCCTGGAGCTCGGGGAACCAAGAGACCCAGTACTTC
TRBV5-6,19,.,TRBJ1-2,TRBD1,CASSLAGDGGGFLFYGYTF,TGTGCCAGCAGCTTGGCGGGTGATGGAGGGGGCTTCCTCTTCTATGGCTACACCTTC
TRBV5-1,15,.,TRBJ1-1,.,CASSLGAGRVVEAFF,TGCGCCAGCAGCCTGGGGGCTGGGAGGGTGGTAGAAGCTTTCTTT
TRBV18,13,.,TRBJ2-7,.,CASSPGSSYEQYF,TGTGCCAGCTCACCCGGAAGTTCCTACGAGCAGTACTTC
TRBV18,13,.,TRBJ1-1,TRBD1,CASSLRQGTEAFF,TGTGCCAGCTCCCTGAGACAGGGTACTGAAGCTTTCTTT
TRBV27,14,.,TRBJ1-1,TRBD1,CASSAYRGGTEAFF,TGTGCCAGCAGTGCATACAGGGGTGGTACTGAAGCTTTCTTT
TRBV19,16,.,TRBJ1-2,.,CASSLEGQPLGYGYTF,TGTGCCAGTAGTTTAGAAGGACAGCCCTTAGGCTATGGCTACACCTTC
TRBV6-5,11,few,TRBJ2-7,.,CASRLGGEQYF,TGTGCCAGCAGGCTTGGGGGCGAGCAGTACTTC
TRBV7-2,16,.,TRBJ1-1,TRBD1,CASSLASGTGTTEAFF,TGTGCCAGCAGCTTAGCTTCCGGGACAGGGACCACTGAAGCTTTCTTT
TRBV5-5,15,.,TRBJ2-1,.,CASSPMSPQDNEQFF,TGTGCCAGCAGCCCCATGAGCCCACAGGACAATGAGCAGTTCTTC
TRBV2,15,.,TRBJ2-1,.,CASSASILVWDEQFF,TGTGCCAGCAGTGCGAGTATATTGGTTTGGGATGAGCAGTTCTTC
TRBV5-8,15,once,TRBJ2-2,.,CASSPRLIGTGELFF,TGTGCCAGCAGCCCCCGGTTAATTGGCACCGGGGAGCTGTTTTTT
TRBV5-4,16,.,TRBJ1-2,TRBD1,CASSNGQGRGLSGYTF,TGTGCCAGCAGCAACGGACAGGGGAGGGGGCTAAGCGGCTACACCTTC
TRBV5-4,15,.,TRBJ2-7,TRBD1,CASSLGDRGLYEQYF,TGTGCCAGCAGCCTGGGGGACAGGGGATTGTACGAGCAGTACTTC
TRBV5-6,12,.,TRBJ1-1,.,CASSLLNTEAFF,TGTGCCAGCAGCTTGCTGAACACTGAAGCTTTCTTT
TRBV7-3,12,.,TRBJ2-5,.,CASSLVGETQYF,TGTGCCAGCAGCTTAGTAGGAGAGACCCAGTACTTC
TRBV5-5,16,.,TRBJ1-3,TRBD1,CASSRATGNSGNTIYF,TGTGCCAGCAGCCGAGCGACAGGGAATTCTGGAAACACCATATATTTT
TRBV29-1,14,.,TRBJ1-2,.,CSARSGTGTYGYTF,TGCAGCGCTCGTTCCGGGACCGGCACATATGGCTACACCTTC
TRBV5-1,16,.,TRBJ2-6,.,CASSLVVGSGANVLTF,TGCGCCAGCAGCTTGGTGGTGGGCTCTGGGGCCAACGTCCTGACTTTC
TRBV7-6,12,.,TRBJ2-5,.,CASSLDQETQYF,TGTGCCAGCAGCTTGGACCAAGAGACCCAGTACTTC
TRBV4-1,15,.,TRBJ2-3,.,CASSQGGSSTDTQYF,TGCGCCAGCAGCCAAGGGGGGTCTAGCACAGATACGCAGTATTTT
TRBV20-1,11,.,TRBJ2-3,.,CSARASREQYF,TGCAGTGCCAGGGCTAGCCGTGAGCAGTATTTT
TRBV9,15,.,TRBJ2-2,TRBD2,CASSGGLAFTGELFF,TGTGCCAGCAGCGGGGGACTAGCGTTCACCGGGGAGCTGTTTTTT
TRBV7-9,16,.,TRBJ2-2,TRBD1,CASSSDPGQGPGELFF,TGTGCCAGCAGCTCGGATCCGGGACAGGGGCCCGGGGAGCTGTTTTTT
TRBV25-1,13,.,TRBJ1-1,TRBD1,CASQGAGQAEAFF,TGTGCCAGCCAGGGGGCTGGACAGGCTGAAGCTTTCTTT
TRBV12-5,15,.,TRBJ2-5,.,CASGQPGPVGETQYF,TGTGCTAGTGGCCAACCGGGACCCGTGGGAGAGACCCAGTACTTC
TRBV4-3,15,.,TRBJ2-6,.,CASSQDRGGANVLTF,TGCGCCAGCAGCCAAGACAGGGGAGGGGCCAACGTCCTGACTTTC
TRBV4-3,13,.,TRBJ2-7,.,CASSQVPGSEQYF,TGCGCCAGCAGCCAAGTCCCGGGGTCCGAGCAGTACTTC
TRBV7-2,14,.,TRBJ1-4,.,CASSPGGYNEKLFF,TGTGCCAGCAGCCCGGGAGGTTATAATGAAAAACTGTTTTTT
TRBV6-1,11,.,TRBJ2-1,.,CASTVRDEQFF,TGTGCCAGCACAGTAAGGGACGAGCAGTTCTTC